The entry below gives a single T cell receptor (beta chain) sequence along with its context. This clonotype was observed many times. Which antigen it targets is not known. There are no base qualities to consult, and no much larger clone falls within one base. These data originate in a study of response to subunit inactivated influenza vaccine (dated by TCRdb to the late 2010s). In the study overall: The study used deep quantitative T cell receptor repertoire profiling to track responses to a trivalent subunit inactivated influenza vaccine. Findings and caveats that apply to the study as a whole: It was suggested by the authors that each seasonal influenza vaccination may recruit only a limited number of new T cells.

Library prep was done by RT-PCR. Sequencing took place on an Illumina HiSeq 2500. The public reads were reprocessed in TCRdb via fastp at Q25 and MiXCR, keeping in-frame beta chains. A single entry per CDR3 protein holds the most common genes and DNA from its merged rows. The sample profile shows around 500,000 distinct CDR3 sequences; roughly 9.8% of them were found once. The ten largest make up 12% of the sample. The time point label here, explained by the study, means: approximately 47 days after influenza vaccine administration. Trimming accounts for 6 bases at V and 5 bases at J, while the number of junction bases matched to no gene is 4. Reading from cysteine to phenylalanine, the CDR3 counts 13 amino acids. Only the CDR3 portion is preserved as DNA: 39 bases, with reading frame beginning at the first base. Taken from the germline V gene (reference sequence), the CDR1 and CDR2 loops are DFQATT and SNEGSKA.

This chain is built from TRBV20-1 and TRBJ2-5, and 12 junction bases match TRBD1. Sample: PBMCs from blood, taken roughly 45 days after vaccination. The TCR was taken from a man aged 45-60 years who received an inactivated influenza vaccine. Donor details come from another sample of the same person, matched by shared clones. The CDR3 protein is CSAGTGGGETQYF. The nucleotide sequence reads as follows: TGCAGTGCCGGGACAGGGGGCGGGGAGACCCAGTACTTC.